Below are 32 T cell receptor beta chains sequenced from a single sample in a study of T cell repertoires in ileal Crohn's disease. This table comes from immunoSEQ multiplex PCR, and its TCRdb copy is limited to in-frame clones, with some not included. The table lists around 9,000 clones, around three quarters of them singletons. The sequencing input was ileal tissue. The receptors were sampled from an adult with Crohn's disease.

DNA of the CDR3: TGTGCCTGGAGTGTTGATGCAGAATCGCCCCAGCATTTT. Protein: CAWSVDAESPQHF. The J gene is TRBJ1-5, the V gene TRBV30, with no clear D. Trimming cost V 0 bases and J 9 bases, with 12 bases left between them. The length of the CDR3 is 13 residues. Germline values: CDR1 GTSNPN, CDR2 SVGIG (reference sequence).

This sequence joins TRBV2 and TRBJ1-6; a weak D match, TRBD1 (6 bases). Trimming removed 1 base from V and 14 bases from J, with 9 bases in between. The CDR3 length is 12 residues. Germline CDR1 and CDR2: SNHLY and FYNNEI. CDR3 coding DNA: TGTGCCAGCAGTGAAGAGAGGGGGTCCCTCCACTTT. It translates to CASSEERGSLHF.

This chain links TRBV9 with TRBJ2-3, with TRBD2 as a possible D gene (5 bases). The CDR3 has 14 amino acids. The V end lost 0 bases, the J end lost 6 bases, and 11 bases lay between the germline ends. Per the germline V gene, CDR1 is SGDLS and CDR2 is YYNGEE. The CDR3 protein is CASSVDWERDTQYF. In nucleotides, the CDR3 is TGTGCCAGCAGCGTAGATTGGGAGCGGGATACGCAGTATTTT. Variable domain in full (rest from reference TRBV9 and TRBJ2-3): DSGVTQTPKHLITATGQRVTLRCSPRSGDLSVYWYQQSLDQGLQFLIQYYNGEERAKGNILERFSAQQFPDLHSELNLSSLELGDSALYFCASSVDWERDTQYFGPGTRLTVL.

The rearrangement links TRBV6-4 to TRBJ2-3; 10 bases align to TRBD1. Germline loops: CDR1 MRHNA, CDR2 SNTAGT. The CDR3 totals 15 residues. The trim removed 0 bases at V and 4 bases at J, leaving 1 base unmatched. The CDR3 region has the DNA TGTGCCAGCAGTGACTCGACAGGGGGCGCAGATACGCAGTATTTT. It specifies CASSDSTGGADTQYF.

J is TRBJ2-2 and V is TRBV18, with 7 bases lining up with TRBD2. From germline, CDR1 is KGHSH and CDR2 LQKENI. The CDR3 has 17 amino acids. Germline trimming cut 2 bases from V and 6 bases from J; bases unmatched to any gene: 12. The CDR3 nucleotides read TGTGCCAGCTCACCAAACGGCGGGGGACGGCGGTCCGGGGAGCTGTTTTTT. Its translation: CASSPNGGGRRSGELFF.

Comments on this clone: The sample holds other DNA sequences that translate to the same CDR3. Here the CDR3 reads CASSQGLAGGPTYNEQFF. The DNA for the CDR3 is TGCGCCAGCAGCCAAGGGCTAGCGGGAGGGCCCACCTACAATGAGCAGTTCTTC. The chain has TRBV4-1 and TRBJ2-1; 12 nucleotides match TRBD2. V was pared by 1 base and J by 2 bases, with 6 bases of the junction left unmatched. The CDR3 totals 18 residues. CDR1 is MGHRA, CDR2 YSYEKL, per germline.

The chain recombines TRBV2 with TRBJ1-5; D not certain. Germline V gene lookup returns CDR1 SNHLY and CDR2 FYNNEI. The CDR3 sequence is 17 residues long. The V and J ends lost 4 bases and 1 base respectively, with 17 bases between them. The CDR3 is CASSGRARYGSNQPQHF. In DNA form, the CDR3 reads TGTGCCAGCAGTGGGCGGGCTAGATATGGGAGCAATCAGCCCCAGCATTTT.

This chain links TRBV7-7 with TRBJ2-1, with 7 bases that match TRBD2. This CDR3 spans 15 amino acids. Germline trimming cut 5 bases from V and 2 bases from J; bases unmatched to any gene: 6. CDR1 SSHAT and CDR2 FNYEAQ come from the germline V gene (reference sequence). CDR3 in amino acids: CASSPSGNAYNEQFF. Written as DNA, the CDR3 is TGTGCCAGCAGCCCCAGCGGGAATGCCTACAATGAGCAGTTCTTC.

The chain links TRBV6-5 to TRBJ1-5, with D possibly being TRBD1 (6 bases). Germline values: CDR1 MNHEY, CDR2 SVGAGI. Trimming took off 5 bases at V and 7 bases at J, with 18 bases between the two ends. The CDR3 spans 15 residues. The CDR3 spells CASSTGRVSGQPQHF. The DNA of the CDR3 is TGTGCCAGCAGTACAGGGAGGGTTTCAGGGCAGCCCCAGCATTTT.

The V call is TRBV7-2, the J call TRBJ2-1; D may be TRBD2 (6 bases). Trimming cost V 5 bases and J 9 bases, with 11 bases left between them. Germline CDR1 and CDR2: SGHTA and FQGNSA. The CDR3 has 12 amino acids. Here the CDR3 DNA reads TGTGCCAGCAGCCCTACTAGCAGTGAGCAGTTCTTC. Its protein product is CASSPTSSEQFF.

This clone was seen once. The J gene is TRBJ2-7, the V gene TRBV7-5; the DNA was not used to check the table's D call, TRBD1. TRBV7-5 is a recognized pseudogene. This CDR3 is 20 amino acids long. Here the CDR3 reads CARSHAGSGQVGAYSGEQYF. The CDR3 nucleotides are TGTGCCAGAAGCCATGCTGGGTCGGGACAGGTGGGAGCCTACTCGGGCGAGCAGTACTTC.

DNA of the CDR3: TGTGCCAGCAGCTTAACCCCAGGGGAAGGGACCCAGTACTTC. Encoded protein: CASSLTPGEGTQYF. The chain carries TRBV7-3 and TRBJ2-5, with TRBD1 as a possible D gene (6 bases). V was cut by 0 bases and J by 7 bases, with 12 bases left in between. Germline assignment: CDR1 SGHTA and CDR2 FQGTGA. The CDR3 length is 14 residues. Looking up the rest from reference TRBV7-3 and TRBJ2-5 gives the full variable domain: GAGVSQTPSNKVTEKGKYVELRCDPISGHTALYWYRQSLGQGPEFLIYFQGTGAADDSGLPNDRFFAVRPEGSVSTLKIQRTERGDSAVYLCASSLTPGEGTQYFGPGTRLLVL.

The chain links TRBV11-2 to TRBJ2-7, with 11 bases matching TRBD1. The germline V gene encodes CDR1 SGHAT and CDR2 FQNNGV. The CDR3 spans 18 residues. The ends lost 5 bases at V and 1 base at J; junction bases unmatched: 13. CDR3 bases: TGTGCCAGCAGCGCCCAAGGACAGGGGGCCTACGTATCCTACGAGCAGTACTTC. This translates into CASSAQGQGAYVSYEQYF.

V gene TRBV7-6 combines with J gene TRBJ2-7, with a tentative D call TRBD2 (5 bases). The ends were cut back, 5 bases at V and 2 bases at J, with 16 bases in the middle. The CDR3 runs 15 residues. Germline V gene sequence: CDR1 SGHVS, CDR2 FNYEAQ. CDR3 nucleotides: TGTGCCAGCAGCCTAGGCATAGGGAGTACCTACGAGCAGTACTTC. Its translation: CASSLGIGSTYEQYF.

The chain couples TRBV5-6 to TRBJ2-1; D perhaps matches TRBD2 (6 bases). CDR1 and CDR2 from the germline V gene are SGHDT and YYEEEE. Trimming removed 4 bases at V and 4 bases at J, with 15 bases between. The CDR3 contains 15 residues. DNA of the CDR3: TGTGCCAGCAGCCCCGGACTAACCATTTACAATGAGCAGTTCTTC. Protein: CASSPGLTIYNEQFF.

This rearrangement joins TRBV30 to TRBJ1-5, with 10 bases that match TRBD1. CDR1 and CDR2 from the germline V gene are GTSNPN and SVGIG (reference sequence). CDR3 length equals 14 residues. The J segment lost 5 bases and the V segment lost 6 bases, leaving 7 bases of the junction unmatched. Here the CDR3 DNA reads TGTGCCTGTACACCCGGGACAGGGGATCAGCCCCAGCATTTT. Its translation: CACTPGTGDQPQHF. The full variable domain, completed using reference TRBV30 and TRBJ1-5, is SQTIHQWPATLVQPVGSPLSLECTVEGTSNPNLYWYRQAAGRGLQLLFYSVGIGQISSEVPQNLSASRPQDRQFILSSKKLLLSDSGFYLCACTPGTGDQPQHFGDGTRLSIL.

This clone was counted only a few times. The V and J genes are TRBV7-9 and TRBJ1-2; D remains unclear. This CDR3 is built from 15 residues. CDR1 SEHNR and CDR2 FQNEAQ come from the germline V gene (reference sequence). V was cut by 5 bases and J by 1 base, with 14 bases left in between. Here the CDR3 DNA reads TGTGCCAGCAGCAGCCTTATGGGGAGTAACTATGGCTACACCTTC. It encodes CASSSLMGSNYGYTF. Based on the CDR3 plus reference TRBV7-9 and TRBJ1-2, the full variable domain is DTGVSQNPRHKITKRGQNVTFRCDPISEHNRLYWYRQTLGQGPEFLTYFQNEAQLEKSRLLSDRFSAERPKGSFSTLEIQRTEQGDSAMYLCASSSLMGSNYGYTFGSGTRLTVV.

This clone was observed a single time. This rearrangement joins TRBV5-1 to TRBJ2-5; 10 nucleotides align to TRBD2. V shed 6 bases and J 5 bases; nucleotides not matched to a gene: 7. Germline loops: CDR1 SGHRS, CDR2 YFSETQ. CDR3 length: 14 residues. In DNA, the CDR3 is TGCGCCAGCAACAGGCTAGCGGGGGAGGAGACCCAGTACTTC. This codes for CASNRLAGEETQYF.

This sequence joins TRBV5-1 and TRBJ2-3; 7 positions match TRBD2. The germline V gene encodes CDR1 SGHRS and CDR2 YFSETQ. V lost 5 bases, J lost 2 bases, and 2 bases stayed unmatched. This CDR3 contains 13 residues. The CDR3 nucleotides read TGCGCCAGCAGGAGCGGGACCACAGATACGCAGTATTTT. It specifies CASRSGTTDTQYF. The variable domain in full, completed from reference TRBV5-1 and TRBJ2-3, reads KAGVTQTPRYLIKTRGQQVTLSCSPISGHRSVSWYQQTPGQGLQFLFEYFSETQRNKGNFPGRFSGRQFSNSRSEMNVSTLELGDSALYLCASRSGTTDTQYFGPGTRLTVL.

V is TRBV10-1 and J is TRBJ1-1, with 9 bases aligning to TRBD1. The CDR3 contains 14 residues. Germline V gene lookup returns CDR1 WNHNN and CDR2 SYGVQD (reference sequence). V trimming: 6 bases; J trimming: 5 bases; junction bases outside the gene matches: 7. CDR3 amino acids: CASRLGQGTTEAFF. CDR3 nucleotide sequence: TGCGCCAGCAGACTAGGACAGGGGACGACTGAAGCTTTCTTT.

V and J are TRBV9 and TRBJ2-7; D may be TRBD2 (5 bases). Germline lookup yields CDR1 SGDLS and CDR2 YYNGEE. The CDR3 covers 14 residues. Between the trimmed V and J ends, which lost 2 bases and 3 bases, there was a span of 12 bases. The CDR3 sequence: CASSVATAGYEQYF. The CDR3, as DNA: TGTGCCAGCAGCGTGGCGACGGCGGGCTACGAGCAGTACTTC.

The chain employs TRBV7-8 and TRBJ2-7, with 10 bases matching TRBD2. The CDR3 covers 14 residues. Germline trimming cut 6 bases from V and 3 bases from J; bases unmatched to any gene: 5. Germline values: CDR1 SGHVS, CDR2 FQNEAQ. CDR3: CASRLPSGSYEQYF. The CDR3 DNA reads as TGTGCCAGCAGGCTACCTAGCGGGAGCTACGAGCAGTACTTC.

The chain is built from TRBV6-1 and TRBJ2-1, with TRBD1 matching 10 bases. Per germline, CDR1 MNHNS and CDR2 SASEGT. The V segment lost 10 bases and the J segment 9 bases; nucleotides outside the gene matches: 12. This CDR3 contains 14 residues. The DNA for the CDR3 is TGTGCCACCAATATGGACAGGGGGGCCTTTGAGCAGTTCTTC. It yields the protein CATNMDRGAFEQFF.

CDR3 residues: CASSLAGADYGYTF. DNA of the CDR3: TGCGCCAGCAGCTTGGCCGGAGCGGACTATGGCTACACCTTC. The genes are TRBV5-1 and TRBJ1-2; D gene uncertain. CDR1 is SGHRS and CDR2 is YFSETQ in the germline V gene. The CDR3 has 14 residues. The V gene lost 0 bases and the J gene lost 3 bases, with 9 bases spanning the gap. The full variable domain, completed using reference TRBV5-1 and TRBJ1-2, is KAGVTQTPRYLIKTRGQQVTLSCSPISGHRSVSWYQQTPGQGLQFLFEYFSETQRNKGNFPGRFSGRQFSNSRSEMNVSTLELGDSALYLCASSLAGADYGYTFGSGTRLTVV.

The chain combines TRBV6-6 with TRBJ2-1, with D perhaps matching TRBD2 (6 bases). The CDR3 is 11 residues long. CDR1 is MNHNY, CDR2 SVGAGI, per germline (reference sequence). Trimming left V 6 bases short and J 9 bases short, with 9 bases between. This chain's CDR3 is CASRTSGEQFF. CDR3 DNA: TGTGCCAGCAGGACTAGTGGTGAGCAGTTCTTC.

The chain joins TRBV19 to TRBJ1-2; the match to TRBD1 covers 9 bases. After removal of 5 bases from V and 7 bases from J, the junction contained 14 bases not matched to a gene. Germline CDR1 is LNHDA and CDR2 is SQIVND (reference sequence). The CDR3 length is 16 residues. The CDR3 DNA sequence: TGTGCCAGTAGTTCCGGACGACAGGGGGTTTCTAGTGGCTACACCTTC. Its translation: CASSSGRQGVSSGYTF.

Concerning this clone: Other DNA sequences in the same sample also yield this CDR3. The J gene is TRBJ2-7, the V gene TRBV9, with TRBD1 as a possible D gene (5 bases). Germline values: CDR1 SGDLS, CDR2 YYNGEE. Trimming shortened V by 2 bases and J by 2 bases, and 11 bases separated the two germline ends. CDR3 length equals 14 residues. DNA of the CDR3: TGTGCCAGCAGCGTTGGGGCGGAGCCCTACGAGCAGTACTTC. Translated: CASSVGAEPYEQYF.

The chain carries TRBV18 and TRBJ2-7, with 7 nucleotides matching TRBD1. V was pared by 3 bases and J by 1 base, with 6 bases of the junction left unmatched. This CDR3 contains 15 residues. Germline values: CDR1 KGHSH, CDR2 LQKENI. This CDR3 is CASSPQGERSYEQYF. CDR3 nucleotides: TGTGCCAGCTCACCCCAGGGGGAACGATCCTACGAGCAGTACTTC.

This clone was seen more than once but under ten times. The V gene is TRBV27, the J gene TRBJ2-7; TRBD2 aligns across 7 bases. CDR3 length equals 13 residues. The junction had 7 bases not matched to a gene; V was cut back by 8 bases and J by 3 bases. Germline V gene data show CDR1 as MNHEY and CDR2 as SMNVEV (reference sequence). As DNA, the CDR3 is TGTGCCAGCTCAGTGGGAGGGCGCTACGAGCAGTACTTC. It encodes CASSVGGRYEQYF.

This rearrangement joins TRBV10-2 to TRBJ2-7, with TRBD2 matching over 8 bases. CDR1 is WSHSY and CDR2 is SAAADI in the germline V gene. The CDR3 contains 14 residues. The trim removed 4 bases at V and 7 bases at J, leaving 9 bases unmatched. CDR3 nucleotide sequence: TGCGCCAGCAGTGTATCACTAGCGGAGCCGGAGCAGTACTTC. Translated: CASSVSLAEPEQYF.

The chain uses TRBV5-6 and TRBJ2-5; 8 nucleotides align to TRBD2. The CDR3 covers 14 residues. With V trimmed by 2 bases and J by 3 bases, 3 bases remained unmatched. Germline V gene data show CDR1 as SGHDT and CDR2 as YYEEEE. DNA for the CDR3: TGTGCCAGCAGCTTCGGGAGGGTAAAAGAGACCCAGTACTTC. This encodes CASSFGRVKETQYF.

The chain is built from TRBV2 and TRBJ2-1; 11 positions agree with TRBD2. The CDR3 spans 16 residues. Germline V CDR1 and CDR2: SNHLY, FYNNEI. Trimming removed 4 bases from V and 4 bases from J; junction bases left unmatched: 6. CDR3 sequence reads: CASSASGGSGYNEQFF. The CDR3 nucleotides are TGTGCCAGCAGTGCTAGCGGGGGGTCAGGGTACAATGAGCAGTTCTTC.